A single sample is the source of the 17 T cell receptor beta chains below, sequenced in a study of T cell changes during pregnancy in multiple sclerosis. Here immunoSEQ multiplex PCR was the method, and the copy in TCRdb shows in-frame clones only, minus some. The profile shows about 36,000 clones, approximately 92% of them singletons. Sequenced material: PBMCs (not recorded whether the cells were cultured). These receptors all come from a female donor with multiple sclerosis, enrolled in a pregnancy study.

This chain joins TRBV30 and TRBJ2-2; D may be TRBD2 (5 bases). From germline, CDR1 is GTSNPN and CDR2 SVGIG (reference sequence). The CDR3 consists of 13 residues. The ends were cut back, 0 bases at V and 8 bases at J, with 10 bases in the middle. CDR3 in amino acids: CAWSVQPGGELFF. As DNA, the CDR3 is TGTGCCTGGAGTGTACAGCCGGGAGGGGAGCTGTTTTTT.

This clone has only one observation. The chain employs TRBV6-5 and TRBJ2-5, with 7 bases lining up with TRBD1. V lost 7 bases and J lost 5; bases outside the gene matches: 4. The CDR3 contains 12 residues. Germline assignment: CDR1 MNHEY and CDR2 SVGAGI. The CDR3: CASKGASETQYF. CDR3 DNA: TGTGCCAGCAAGGGGGCGTCGGAGACCCAGTACTTC.

The J gene is TRBJ2-1, the V gene TRBV19; 8 positions match TRBD2. V gave up 5 bases and J gave up 6 bases; unmatched junction bases: 3. Germline assignment: CDR1 LNHDA and CDR2 SQIVND (reference sequence). The length of the CDR3 is 13 residues. The CDR3 DNA follows: TGTGCCAGTAGTTCCCTAGCGGGCAATGAGCAGTTCTTC. Protein: CASSSLAGNEQFF.

The J gene is TRBJ1-3, the V gene TRBV4-3; D not certain. Germline-derived CDR1 and CDR2 are LGHNA and YSLEER. Trimming took 2 bases from V and 0 from J, leaving 17 bases between them. This CDR3 comprises 18 residues. The CDR3 nucleotides read TGCGCCAGCAGCCAAAGGATCGGGGAGGGAAGCTCTGGAAACACCATATATTTT. It is translated as CASSQRIGEGSSGNTIYF.

As regards this clone: Distinct nucleotide sequences in the sample also encode this CDR3. The chain employs TRBV19 and TRBJ1-1; perhaps TRBD1 as D (5 bases). Germline assignment: CDR1 LNHDA and CDR2 SQIVND (reference sequence). CDR3 length: 14 residues. V was clipped by 3 bases and J by 5 bases, with 13 bases between them. The CDR3 nucleotides read TGTGCCAGTAGTATGGCAGGTGGGGGGACTGAAGCTTTCTTT. This gives the protein CASSMAGGGTEAFF.

The CDR3 coding sequence is TGTGCCAGTAGCCGAGGGACAGTTAGCAATCAGCCCCAGCATTTT. Its protein product is CASSRGTVSNQPQHF. The chain uses TRBV19 and TRBJ1-5; TRBD1 matches 7 bases. Germline CDR1 reads LNHDA; CDR2 reads SQIVND (reference sequence). The junction had 5 bases not matched to a gene; V was cut back by 6 bases and J by 0 bases. The CDR3 has 15 residues.

The V gene is TRBV4-2, the J gene TRBJ2-7; no definite D call. This CDR3 region has 13 residues. V was trimmed by 0 bases and J by 6 bases, leaving 9 bases between them. Germline CDR1 and CDR2: LGHNA and YNFKEQ. The CDR3 DNA reads TGTGCCAGCAGCCAAGAGGGCCATGGCGAGCAGTACTTC. As protein: CASSQEGHGEQYF.

This chain joins TRBV18 and TRBJ2-5; maybe TRBD2 (6 bases). This CDR3 has 15 residues. The germline V gene encodes CDR1 KGHSH and CDR2 LQKENI. Trimming took off 5 bases at V and 3 bases at J, with 16 bases between the two ends. The CDR3 DNA reads as TGTGCCAGCTCAACTCGAACCGGGAGAGAAGAGACCCAGTACTTC. Protein product: CASSTRTGREETQYF.

The chain has TRBV7-9 and TRBJ1-1; D uncertain. Germline assignment: CDR1 SEHNR and CDR2 FQNEAQ (reference sequence). The CDR3 is 14 amino acids. With 2 bases removed from V and 1 base from J, the gap between germline ends came to 8 bases. The chain's CDR3 is CASSLRAGNTEAFF. In DNA form, the CDR3 reads TGTGCCAGCAGCTTACGGGCTGGGAACACTGAAGCTTTCTTT.

This chain links TRBV25-1 with TRBJ1-4, with D possibly matching TRBD1 (6 bases). Germline-derived CDR1 and CDR2 are MGHDK and SYGVNS. The CDR3 sequence is 16 residues long. Deletions cut 1 base from V and 5 bases from J, with 14 bases between. The CDR3 nucleotides are TGTGCCAGCAGTGAATGGGGAACAGGGCCGAATGAAAAACTGTTTTTT. It encodes CASSEWGTGPNEKLFF. Based on the CDR3 plus reference TRBV25-1 and TRBJ1-4, the full variable domain is EADIYQTPRYLVIGTGKKITLECSQTMGHDKMYWYQQDPGMELHLIHYSYGVNSTEKGDLSSESTVSRIRTEHFPLTLESARPSHTSQYLCASSEWGTGPNEKLFFGSGTQLSVL.

The CDR3 region is CASSIGGFSGNTIYF. The CDR3 DNA reads TGTGCCAGTAGTATCGGAGGCTTCTCTGGAAACACCATATATTTT. The genes are TRBV19 and TRBJ1-3, with D hard to call. The ends were cut back, 3 bases at V and 0 bases at J, with 9 bases in the middle. The CDR3 loop spans 15 amino acids. Germline CDR1 and CDR2: LNHDA and SQIVND (reference sequence).

This clone was recorded once. The chain combines TRBV6-5 with TRBJ1-2; no reliable D call. The CDR3 is 13 residues long. Germline V gene sequence: CDR1 MNHEY, CDR2 SVGAGI. The V gene lost 3 bases and the J gene lost 3 bases, with 8 bases spanning the gap. The CDR3 loop reads CASSYSKDYGYTF. DNA for the CDR3: TGTGCCAGCAGTTATTCAAAAGACTATGGCTACACCTTC.

This chain links TRBV2 with TRBJ2-2; D may be TRBD1 or TRBD2 (5 bases each). V dropped 0 bases and J dropped 5 bases, with 13 bases sitting between them. The germline V gene encodes CDR1 SNHLY and CDR2 FYNNEI. This CDR3 region has 16 residues. DNA of the CDR3: TGTGCCAGCAGTGAAGCTGGAGGCCCAGGGACCGGGGAGCTGTTTTTT. This sequence encodes CASSEAGGPGTGELFF.

The V gene is TRBV19, the J gene TRBJ2-2, with D possibly TRBD2 on 5 matching bases. The ends were cut back, 6 bases at V and 4 bases at J, with 9 bases in the middle. The CDR3 totals 13 residues. Germline V lookup: CDR1 LNHDA, CDR2 SQIVND (reference sequence). CDR3 in amino acids: CASRSAATGELFF. In DNA, the CDR3 is TGTGCCAGTAGGTCAGCGGCCACCGGGGAGCTGTTTTTT.

CDR3 in amino acids: CASSYTGQGHYEQYF. Written as DNA, the CDR3 is TGTGCCAGCAGTTACACCGGGCAGGGGCACTACGAGCAGTACTTC. The chain employs TRBV6-5 and TRBJ2-7; maybe TRBD1 (6 bases). From germline, CDR1 is MNHEY and CDR2 SVGAGI. There are 15 residues in the CDR3. The V end was cut by 2 bases, the J end by 3 bases, with 14 bases between.

The genes are TRBV6-6 and TRBJ2-2; D gene unclear. In germline, CDR1 is MNHNY, CDR2 SVGAGI (reference sequence). The CDR3 has 15 amino acids. The V end lost 10 bases, the J end lost 1 base, and 16 bases lay between the germline ends. The CDR3, as DNA: TGTGCCATCTTAGCCTCCTGGGGGAACACCGGGGAGCTGTTTTTT. This codes for CAILASWGNTGELFF.

The J gene is TRBJ2-1, the V gene TRBV5-4; TRBD1 aligns across 8 bases. Germline V gene sequence: CDR1 SGHNT, CDR2 YYREEE (reference sequence). The CDR3 extends over 13 amino acids. V lost 1 base and J lost 12; bases outside the gene matches: 6. The CDR3 protein is CASSLFTGGGQFF. The CDR3 DNA follows: TGTGCCAGCAGCTTGTTCACAGGGGGAGGGCAGTTCTTC.